The source of this T cell receptor (beta chain) is a study of CD8+ T cells in alopecia areata. Deletions cut 3 bases from V and 15 bases from J, with 18 bases between. The germline V gene has CDR1 MDHEN and CDR2 SYDVKM. The CDR3 extends over 13 amino acids. Individuals with alopecia areata gave both lesional scalp punch biopsies and peripheral blood for collection. Reverse transcribed after extraction, RNA yielded cDNA as the sequencing template. Only in-frame clones appear in the TCRdb table, and some are missing; sequencing was by immunoSEQ multiplex PCR. The data contain some 10,000 clones, 65% to 80% of them singletons.

This chain joins TRBV28 and TRBJ2-1; D unresolved. The sample comprised skin. The origin of this receptor is a human donor with alopecia areata. The CDR3 coding sequence is TGTGCCAGCAGTTTTGAAACCCTCCGGGCCCTGTTCTTC. Its protein product is CASSFETLRALFF.